This T cell receptor (beta chain) was profiled in a study of T cells expressing NK-cell markers. In the study overall: Seven of eight sequenced donors tested HCMV-seropositive; one tested seronegative. General study points: The study left the HCMV specificity of expanded NKG2C+ T cell clones unresolved. Similarly, these clonotypes led the CD3+CD56-NKG2C+ fraction as well in a few donors.

Concerning this clonotype: Its specificity is unknown.

The CDR3 consists of 14 residues. Per the germline V gene, CDR1 is SGHTA and CDR2 is FQGNSA. For each CDR3 protein, TCRdb gives one entry from its re-call of the 5' RACE reads, without DNA. The sample is made up of 550,000 to 600,000 distinct CDR3 sequences, and the top ten hold 3% to 4.5% of it. This chain uses TRBV7-2 with TRBJ1-5. The specimen sequenced was blood T cells: a sorted CD56 or NKG2C T cell subset, CD4+ or CD8+ T cells, or bulk PBMC T cells (not recorded which). The clonotype originates from a man between 18 and 29 years old in good health. CDR3 sequence: CASGLQASNQPQHF.